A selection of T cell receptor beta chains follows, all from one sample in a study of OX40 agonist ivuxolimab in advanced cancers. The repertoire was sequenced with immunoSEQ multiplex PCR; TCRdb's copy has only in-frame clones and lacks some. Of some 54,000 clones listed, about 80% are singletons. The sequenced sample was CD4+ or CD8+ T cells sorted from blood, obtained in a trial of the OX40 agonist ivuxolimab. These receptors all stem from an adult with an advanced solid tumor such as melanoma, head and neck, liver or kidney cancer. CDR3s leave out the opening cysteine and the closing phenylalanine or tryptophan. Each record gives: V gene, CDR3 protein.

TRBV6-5,ASSALGRAVPEQY
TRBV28,ASTKDREQPQH
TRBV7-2,ASSLDRVNTEAF
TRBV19,ASSVGQGRPGEQY
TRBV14,ASSQYVGGEYEQY
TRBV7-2,ASSLNGRGNTGELF
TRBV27,ATSRGGRGPEAF
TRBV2,AGLDNGYEQY
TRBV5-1,ASSIDRLNTEAF
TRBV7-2,ASSSPRDRETEQF
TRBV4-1,ASSQDGGRGAF
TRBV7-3,ASSPPPGRELF
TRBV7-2,ASSGGLAGGTDTQY
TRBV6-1,ASSVVGTQY
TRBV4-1,ASSQGDGLAGRQGGELF
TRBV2,ASSGQGGQPQH
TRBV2,ASSGLGQSPLH
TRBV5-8,ASSQRTDTQY
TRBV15,ATSRRGNTEAF
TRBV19,ASRRAGNTDTQY
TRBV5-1,ASSFSGGTDTQY
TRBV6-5,ASSYRPGGGTEAF
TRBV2,ASVRAAEAF
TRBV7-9,ASSFMGVLTDTQY
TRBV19,ASSIHQTYNSPLH
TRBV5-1,ASRRTGTYEQY
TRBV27,ASSLPGTGSGEQY
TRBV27,ASRSRNSPLH
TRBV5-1,ASSLSGNEQY
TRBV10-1,ASSAGQNNSPLH
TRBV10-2,ASSFQGEGAF
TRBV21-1,ASSTTARPIYNEQF
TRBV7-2,ASSLDRGALSEAF
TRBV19,ASSIGGEADTQY
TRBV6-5,ASSQTTSNQPQH
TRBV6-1,ASSDVGDAYTIY
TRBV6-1,ASSPDRGYNEQF
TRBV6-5,ASSHPDRPRGYT
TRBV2,ASGRLMNTEAF
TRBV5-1,ASSLGVNEQF
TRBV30,AWKGGSHNEQF
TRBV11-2,ASSLDPGGATNEKLF
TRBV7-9,ASSLEARGQPQH
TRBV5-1,ASSLAGGSEEKLF
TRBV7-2,ASSSHNEQF